This record covers a single TCR beta chain. What it recognizes is unknown. This sample was included in a study of tumor-infiltrating lymphocytes in localized non-small cell lung cancer. Study background: Several tumor histologies, both smoking statuses, and some post-neoadjuvant chemotherapy samples were included.

General study points: Different pieces of the same tissue went to different assays, confounding technical variation with intratumor heterogeneity. No T-cell fraction difference was seen between IM1 and IM2 tumors.

Generated by immunoSEQ multiplex PCR, the TCRdb table keeps only in-frame clones and is missing some. The repertoire has 9,500 to 15,000 clones, around 79% of them found once; the top ten carry roughly 4.5%. There are 18 residues in the CDR3. The V gene's germline CDR1 is MGHRA and CDR2 YSYEKL. The V and J ends lost 0 bases and 7 bases, in that order; junction bases with no gene match: 10. The sample comprised lung tumor tissue. The receptor was derived from a human donor with non-small cell lung cancer. The chain recombines TRBV4-1 with TRBJ1-5, with TRBD1 matching over 12 bases. The CDR3 here is CASSQDTIGTGGRQPQHF. The DNA for the CDR3 is TGCGCCAGCAGCCAAGATACGATCGGGACAGGGGGCCGACAGCCCCAGCATTTT.